This T cell receptor beta chain is from a study of graft-versus-host responses after intestinal transplantation (dated by TCRdb to the early 2020s). A note on the overall study: The transplants that recipients got were multivisceral, liver-intestinal, or isolated intestinal. Of the roughly 24 intestinal transplant recipients enrolled in the cohort, one of whom was a retransplant, a few patients without pretransplant specimens were excluded. Alloreactive clones were identified by sequencing pre-transplant mixed lymphocyte reaction products and comparing them with unstimulated pre-transplant donor and recipient T cells. Every recipient was given anti-thymocyte globulin induction, followed by around three years of maintenance tacrolimus and steroids. Rather than being sequenced by the commercial service, samples from a few later patients were sequenced in-house on an Illumina MiSeq and processed with MiXCR. Graft-versus-host and host-versus-graft alloreactive T cell clones were tracked in the graft, circulation and bone marrow after intestinal transplantation using bulk TCR-beta CDR3 sequencing. A peak of at least 4% donor T cells among recipient peripheral blood mononuclear cells was the definition used for donor T cell macrochimerism.

Ends trimmed: V by 2 bases, J by 1 base; bases unmatched to a gene: 4. The germline V gene supplies CDR1 ENHRY and CDR2 SYGVKD. Counted from cysteine to phenylalanine, this CDR3 has 16 amino acids. Of all the DNA, just the CDR3 is kept, 48 bases in frame from base 1. Library creation used the immunoSEQ multiplex PCR assay. For most patients, genomic DNA was isolated with the Qiagen DNeasy Blood and Tissue Kit and shipped frozen to Adaptive Biotechnologies for TCR sequencing. For most patients, high-throughput TCR-beta CDR3 sequencing of genomic DNA was performed by Adaptive Biotechnologies. From the authors' description of their analysis: TCR sequencing data were retrieved from Adaptive's ImmunoSEQ software for 18 patients, whereas a few other patients were processed with MiXCR and VDJtools. CD4 versus CD8 sorting errors were corrected by removing sequences found in both subsets at a frequency ratio below 5:1. CDR3 nucleotide sequences shared between donor and recipient were removed because their origin could not be assigned. Alloreactive clones required at least 2-fold expansion over unstimulated cells and minimum CFSE-low frequency of 0.002% (template counts) or 0.001% (read counts). Clones detected in sequenced pre-transplant spleen, lymph node, or MLR CFSE-low populations of the donor or recipient were defined as mappable. The cumulative frequency of alloreactive clones was calculated as a percentage of all sequences, weighted by copy number. The immuneACCESS repertoire file appears here via TCRdb, limited to in-frame rearrangements. These files lack a portion of the clones; in checked studies, under half of the deficit traces to unresolved V genes, and the cause of the others is not known. The D gene and trimming were derived from the DNA, and the V and J assignments and clone size from that table. The sample table shows over 75,000 clones, and roughly 89% are seen once. The ten largest clones add up to approximately 0.33% of the sample.

The time point label of this sample denotes: cells obtained before transplantation from donor or recipient. CD3+CD4+ and CD3+CD8+ populations were FACS-sorted from unstimulated pre-transplant donor and recipient cells taken from spleen or lymph nodes. Findings and caveats that apply to the study as a whole: Peak levels of circulating GvH clones were associated with declines in HvG clones early after transplant. High GvH to HvG T cell clonal ratios were observed in the allografts of patients with donor T cell macrochimerism. GvH clones were found in recipient bone marrow, and some of the GvH clones appeared earlier in ileal mucosa or blood, which is consistent with an intestinal mucosal origin. Conclusions were limited by the relatively low number and heterogeneity of intestinal transplant patients.

In the case of this clone: Its binding antigen is unknown. Per-base quality was not reported, and no clone a single base away is much larger than it.

The sequence is built from TRBV10-3 and TRBJ2-3; 9 junctional bases match TRBD2. This specimen was unstimulated CD4+ T cells sorted from spleen or lymph node cells, taken before intestinal transplant. The receptor was derived from a human donor who received an intestinal transplant. The CDR3 region reads CAISETASGGTDTQYF. The sequenced DNA: TGTGCCATCAGTGAGACGGCTAGCGGGGGCACAGATACGCAGTATTTT.